This T cell receptor beta chain stems from a study of OX40 agonist ivuxolimab in advanced cancers. Whole-study results and caveats: No determination was made of the antigen specificity of the expanded peripheral T cells.

On this clone itself: The antigen is unknown.

Losses at the gene ends were 2 bases for V and 8 bases for J; bases not matched to a gene: 6. Germline lookup yields CDR1 KGHSH and CDR2 LQKENI. The CDR3 is 15 residues long. Exclusion of a patient followed from autoimmune disease history or systemic immunosuppression. Clones were read by immunoSEQ multiplex PCR, and TCRdb kept only the in-frame ones, dropping some. Among tens of thousands of clones listed, 88% were seen once. The sequence came from an adult with an advanced solid tumor such as melanoma, head and neck, liver or kidney cancer. The sequenced sample was CD4+ or CD8+ T cells sorted from blood, obtained in a trial of the OX40 agonist ivuxolimab. The rearrangement links TRBV18 to TRBJ1-6; 7 nucleotides align to TRBD1. CDR3 amino acids: CASSPNQGVDSPLHF. The CDR3 DNA sequence: TGTGCCAGCTCACCAAATCAGGGGGTGGATTCACCCCTCCACTTT.